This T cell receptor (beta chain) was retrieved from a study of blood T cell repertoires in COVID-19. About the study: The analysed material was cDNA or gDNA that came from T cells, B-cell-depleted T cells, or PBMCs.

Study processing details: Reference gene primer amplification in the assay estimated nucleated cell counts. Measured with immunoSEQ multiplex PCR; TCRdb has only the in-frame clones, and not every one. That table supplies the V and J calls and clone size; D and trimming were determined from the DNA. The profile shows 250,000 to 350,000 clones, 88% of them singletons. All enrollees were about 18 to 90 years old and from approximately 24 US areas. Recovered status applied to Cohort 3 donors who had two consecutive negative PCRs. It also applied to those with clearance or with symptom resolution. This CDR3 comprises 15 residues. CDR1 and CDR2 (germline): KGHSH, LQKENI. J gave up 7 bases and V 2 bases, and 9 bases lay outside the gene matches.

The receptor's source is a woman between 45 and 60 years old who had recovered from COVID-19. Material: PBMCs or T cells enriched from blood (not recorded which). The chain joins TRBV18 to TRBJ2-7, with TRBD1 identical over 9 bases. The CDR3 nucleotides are TGTGCCAGCTCACCATTACCACAGGGGGCGAGTGAGCAGTACTTC. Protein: CASSPLPQGASEQYF. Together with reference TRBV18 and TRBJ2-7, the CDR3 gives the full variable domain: NAGVMQNPRHLVRRRGQEARLRCSPMKGHSHVYWYRQLPEEGLKFMVYLQKENIIDESGMPKERFSAEFPKEGPSILRIQQVVRGDSAAYFCASSPLPQGASEQYFGPGTRLTVT.